A single sample is the source of the 22 T cell receptor beta chains below, sequenced in a study of CD8+ T cells in alopecia areata. RNA extraction and reverse transcription yielded cDNA as sequencing template. Clones were read by immunoSEQ multiplex PCR, and TCRdb kept only the in-frame ones, dropping some. The table shows about 110,000 clones, with roughly 64% occurring only once. The sequencing input was CD8+ T cells sorted from blood. Every receptor here comes from a human donor in good health.

The chain links TRBV13 to TRBJ2-1; 15 bases match TRBD2. Germline lookup yields CDR1 PRHDT and CDR2 FYEKMQ (reference sequence). The V segment lost 4 bases and the J segment 0 bases; nucleotides outside the gene matches: 10. CDR3 size: 20 residues. The CDR3 bases are TGTGCCAGCAGCTCCGCGGGACTAGCGGGGGGCGACAGCTCCTACAATGAGCAGTTCTTC. Protein sequence: CASSSAGLAGGDSSYNEQFF.

The sample holds a few counts of this clone. The V gene is TRBV7-3, the J gene TRBJ1-3; tentative D call: TRBD1 (5 bases). The CDR3 covers 15 residues. The germline V and J ends were trimmed by 2 bases and 2 bases, with 10 bases remaining between them. CDR1 and CDR2 (germline): SGHTA, FQGTGA. Here the CDR3 reads CASSLETGPGNTIYF. CDR3 DNA: TGTGCCAGCAGCTTAGAAACGGGACCTGGAAACACCATATATTTT.

The chain employs TRBV2 and TRBJ1-5; D is unresolved. CDR1 and CDR2 (germline): SNHLY, FYNNEI. V shed 1 base and J shed 0 bases, with 4 bases lying between them. The CDR3 spans 14 residues. The CDR3 region is CASSEDGSNQPQHF. The CDR3 coding sequence is TGTGCCAGCAGTGAAGACGGTAGCAATCAGCCCCAGCATTTT. Full variable domain (remainder filled in from reference TRBV2 and TRBJ1-5): EPEVTQTPSHQVTQMGQEVILRCVPISNHLYFYWYRQILGQKVEFLVSFYNNEISEKSEIFDDQFSVERPDGSNFTLKIRSTKLEDSAMYFCASSEDGSNQPQHFGDGTRLSIL.

This chain uses TRBV5-4 with TRBJ2-3, with D perhaps matching TRBD2 (5 bases). This CDR3 has 16 amino acids. V dropped 4 bases and J dropped 2 bases, with 17 bases sitting between them. CDR1 is SGHNT, CDR2 YYREEE, per germline (reference sequence). CDR3 protein: CASSLPIGLNTDTQYF. Here the CDR3 DNA reads TGTGCCAGCAGCCTGCCTATTGGACTCAACACAGATACGCAGTATTTT.

This clone has only one observation. The chain couples TRBV25-1 to TRBJ1-1; D call uncertain. The CDR3 length is 12 residues. Germline CDR1 MGHDK, CDR2 SYGVNS. Trimming cost V 4 bases and J 1 base, with 4 bases left between them. CDR3 bases: TGTGCCAGCAGTGGGAAGAACACTGAAGCTTTCTTT. This codes for CASSGKNTEAFF.

The V call is TRBV6-6, the J call TRBJ2-2; TRBD2 might be the D (6 bases). Germline CDR1 is MNHNY and CDR2 is SVGAGI (reference sequence). Deletions cut 0 bases from V and 5 bases from J, with 10 bases between. There are 15 residues in the CDR3. As DNA, the CDR3 is TGTGCCAGCAGTTACTCCCCCGGGGGAACCGGGGAGCTGTTTTTT. This gives the protein CASSYSPGGTGELFF.

In this sample, this clone turned up a few times. The chain has TRBV13 and TRBJ2-3; D may be TRBD1 or TRBD2 (5 bases each). Germline-derived CDR1 and CDR2 are PRHDT and FYEKMQ (reference sequence). The CDR3 sequence is 16 residues long. V was trimmed by 0 bases and J by 4 bases, leaving 14 bases between them. CDR3 bases: TGTGCCAGCAGCTTAGGCACTAGACAAGGGGCAGATACGCAGTATTTT. Residues: CASSLGTRQGADTQYF.

The chain recombines TRBV5-6 with TRBJ1-5, with 7 bases matching TRBD1. Germline V gene lookup returns CDR1 SGHDT and CDR2 YYEEEE. The V segment lost 2 bases and the J segment 6 bases; nucleotides outside the gene matches: 11. The CDR3 is 16 amino acids. For the CDR3, the DNA is TGTGCCAGCAGCTTCGGGGGGACAGAAGTGTGTCAGCCCCAGCATTTT. The encoded protein is CASSFGGTEVCQPQHF.

The V call is TRBV19, the J call TRBJ2-7; D is undetermined. Germline V gene lookup returns CDR1 LNHDA and CDR2 SQIVND (reference sequence). V was shortened by 3 bases and J by 0 bases, with 9 bases between the two germline ends. The CDR3 runs 14 residues. The CDR3 reads CASSIVASSYEQYF. Here the CDR3 DNA reads TGTGCCAGTAGTATCGTAGCCAGCTCCTACGAGCAGTACTTC. Using reference TRBV19 and TRBJ2-7 for the parts outside the CDR3, the full variable domain is DGGITQSPKYLFRKEGQNVTLSCEQNLNHDAMYWYRQDPGQGLRLIYYSQIVNDFQKGDIAEGYSVSREKKESFPLTVTSAQKNPTAFYLCASSIVASSYEQYFGPGTRLTVT.

This clone turned up a few times. The rearrangement joins TRBV27 to TRBJ2-7; tentative D call: TRBD2 (6 bases). V was clipped by 4 bases and J by 5 bases, with 15 bases between them. The CDR3 runs 14 residues. Germline CDR1 MNHEY, CDR2 SMNVEV (reference sequence). The CDR3 here is CASSSRLGVDEQYF. The CDR3, as DNA: TGTGCCAGCAGTTCCCGACTAGGCGTTGACGAGCAGTACTTC.

A few counts support this clone. The chain joins TRBV7-9 to TRBJ1-2, with no clear D. Germline lookup yields CDR1 SEHNR and CDR2 FQNEAQ (reference sequence). There are 13 residues in the CDR3. Trimming left V 3 bases short and J 4 bases short, with 9 bases between. This CDR3 reads CASSLYRPYGYTF. The CDR3 DNA reads as TGTGCCAGCAGCTTGTATCGTCCCTATGGCTACACCTTC.

This sequence joins TRBV15 and TRBJ1-1, with TRBD1 as a possible D gene (6 bases). Trimming cost V 2 bases and J 6 bases, with 7 bases left between them. CDR1 is LNHNV and CDR2 is YYDKDF in the germline V gene (reference sequence). The CDR3 has 12 amino acids. The CDR3 loop is CATSRTGSEAFF. The CDR3, as DNA: TGTGCCACCAGCAGAACAGGGTCTGAAGCTTTCTTT.

V and J are TRBV15 and TRBJ2-7; 9 nucleotides align to TRBD1. CDR3 length equals 14 residues. Germline assignment: CDR1 LNHNV and CDR2 YYDKDF (reference sequence). V trimming: 3 bases; J trimming: 5 bases; junction bases outside the gene matches: 5. CDR3 nucleotides: TGTGCCACCAGCAGGCCGGACAGGGGCCACGAGCAGTACTTC. Translating it yields CATSRPDRGHEQYF. Filled out from reference TRBV15 and TRBJ2-7, the complete variable domain reads DAMVIQNPRYQVTQFGKPVTLSCSQTLNHNVMYWYQQKSSQAPKLLFHYYDKDFNNEADTPDNFQSRRPNTSFCFLDIRSPGLGDTAMYLCATSRPDRGHEQYFGPGTRLTVT.

V gene TRBV7-3 combines with J gene TRBJ2-3; D unclear. This CDR3 has 15 amino acids. V dropped 0 bases and J dropped 4 bases, with 11 bases sitting between them. Germline V CDR1 and CDR2: SGHTA, FQGTGA. The CDR3 loop reads CASSLTVSHSDTQYF. DNA of the CDR3: TGTGCCAGCAGCTTAACCGTGTCACATTCAGATACGCAGTATTTT.

In this sample, this clone turned up a few times. The chain combines TRBV6-5 with TRBJ2-2; TRBD2 might be the D (5 bases). Germline V gene data show CDR1 as MNHEY and CDR2 as SVGAGI. The V end was cut by 8 bases, the J end by 5 bases, with 6 bases between. The CDR3 sequence is 11 residues long. Here the CDR3 DNA reads TGTGCCAGCGGAGGAACCGGGGAGCTGTTTTTT. Translated: CASGGTGELFF.

The DNA of the CDR3 is TGTGCCAGCAGTCCACGTACAGACCCACAAAACATTCAGTACTTC. Protein: CASSPRTDPQNIQYF. The V and J genes are TRBV28 and TRBJ2-4; no definite D call. CDR1 is MDHEN, CDR2 SYDVKM, per germline. With 5 bases removed from V and 5 bases from J, the gap between germline ends came to 16 bases. The CDR3 covers 15 residues. The complete variable domain, with remaining parts taken from reference TRBV28 and TRBJ2-4, reads DVKVTQSSRYLVKRTGEKVFLECVQDMDHENMFWYRQDPGLGLRLIYFSYDVKMKEKGDIPEGYSVSREKKERFSLILESASTNQTSMYLCASSPRTDPQNIQYFGAGTRLSVL.

The chain combines TRBV4-2 with TRBJ1-1; D gene unclear. The CDR3 is made up of 16 amino acids. Trimming stripped 0 bases from V and 8 bases from J, with 19 bases between. The V gene's germline CDR1 is LGHNA and CDR2 YNFKEQ. The DNA of the CDR3 is TGTGCCAGCAGCCAAGATATTGGTAAAGGGTCTGCGGAAGCTTTCTTT. Protein product: CASSQDIGKGSAEAFF.

The genes are TRBV13 and TRBJ1-1, with a tentative D call TRBD1 (5 bases). The V end was cut by 5 bases, the J end by 4 bases, with 14 bases between. The CDR3 has 14 amino acids. Germline lookup yields CDR1 PRHDT and CDR2 FYEKMQ (reference sequence). CDR3 DNA sequence: TGTGCCAGCAGCCCCCAGGGTGGGAGCACTGAAGCTTTCTTT. The encoded protein is CASSPQGGSTEAFF.

Only a few counts were recorded for this clone. The chain employs TRBV5-6 and TRBJ1-1, with D perhaps TRBD1 (5 bases). Trimming removed 4 bases from V and 1 base from J, with 14 bases in between. CDR3 size: 15 residues. From germline, CDR1 is SGHDT and CDR2 YYEEEE. CDR3 in amino acids: CASSVQGAWNTEAFF. The CDR3 nucleotides are TGTGCCAGCAGCGTCCAGGGCGCTTGGAACACTGAAGCTTTCTTT.

V usage is TRBV6-5 and J usage is TRBJ2-5; 9 bases match TRBD2. In germline, CDR1 is MNHEY, CDR2 SVGAGI. Trimming at V came to 8 bases and at J to 5 bases, leaving 6 bases not matched to a gene. This CDR3 spans 13 amino acids. The CDR3 DNA is TGTGCCAGCGCTACTAGCGGGTGGGAGACCCAGTACTTC. Translated: CASATSGWETQYF.

The chain has TRBV2 and TRBJ2-3, with D perhaps being TRBD1 or TRBD2 (7 bases each). CDR3 size: 15 residues. Trimming shortened V by 7 bases and J by 4 bases, and 18 bases separated the two germline ends. CDR1 is SNHLY and CDR2 is FYNNEI in the germline V gene. The CDR3 reads CASTGRGPLSDTQYF. Here the CDR3 DNA reads TGTGCCAGCACGGGGAGGGGGCCCCTCTCAGATACGCAGTATTTT.

The chain employs TRBV7-9 and TRBJ2-1; a possible D gene is TRBD2 (5 bases). This CDR3 spans 15 amino acids. Trimming pared 3 bases from V and 7 bases from J, leaving 16 bases between. Germline CDR1 and CDR2: SEHNR and FQNEAQ (reference sequence). CDR3 nucleotides: TGTGCCAGCAGCTTTTACGGGAAGGAAGGGAATGAGCAGTTCTTC. Protein sequence: CASSFYGKEGNEQFF.